The TCR beta chain under discussion was sequenced for a study of low-dose radiotherapy and immunotherapy resistance in tumors. Overall study context: Per fraction, Cohort 1 was given 0.5 Gy every 2 weeks, for a total of 6.5 Gy. Participants in Cohort 2 were given 1 Gy per fraction every two weeks, for 13 Gy over 26 weeks. The 200 mg/m2 dose of intravenous cyclophosphamide was given every two weeks, one day before radiation and immunotherapy.

This clonotype was observed many times. Specified time point: before trial treatment. Nivolumab, ipilimumab, aspirin, low-dose cyclophosphamide and low-dose radiotherapy were given to donors. Both TCRalpha and TCRbeta chains were reverse transcribed with V-gene-specific primers. Amplification, which lasted 20 to 25 PCR cycles, used a constant-region primer and V-primer adapter to amplify TCRs. Via MiXCR, TCRdb re-called the reads, giving one row per CDR3 protein. The sample records 85,000 to 95,000 distinct CDR3 sequences, more than 7.5% being singletons. The sample consisted of PBMCs, taken before treatment. The receptor comes from a male donor with prostate cancer.

CDR3 sequence (DNA): TGTGCCTGGATGGCAGGGATGAACACTGAAGCTTTCTTT. This translates into CAWMAGMNTEAFF. The chain carries TRBV30 and TRBJ1-1; the D gene is possibly TRBD1 (5 bases). Germline CDR1 GTSNPN, CDR2 SVGIG (reference sequence). This CDR3 contains 13 residues. V lost 4 bases, J lost 0 bases, and 9 bases lay in between.